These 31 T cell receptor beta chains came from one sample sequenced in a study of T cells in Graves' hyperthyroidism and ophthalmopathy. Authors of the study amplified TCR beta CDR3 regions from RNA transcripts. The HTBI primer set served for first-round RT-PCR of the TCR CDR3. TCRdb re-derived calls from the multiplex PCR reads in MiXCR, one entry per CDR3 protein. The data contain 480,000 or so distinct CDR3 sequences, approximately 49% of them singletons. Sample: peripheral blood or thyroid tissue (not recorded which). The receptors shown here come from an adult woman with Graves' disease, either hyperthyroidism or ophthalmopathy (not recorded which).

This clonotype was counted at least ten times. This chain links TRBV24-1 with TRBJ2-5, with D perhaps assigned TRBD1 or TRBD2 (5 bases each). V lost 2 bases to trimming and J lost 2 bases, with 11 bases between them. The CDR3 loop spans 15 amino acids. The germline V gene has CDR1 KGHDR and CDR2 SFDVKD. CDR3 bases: TGTGCCACCAGTGATTCGGGACGGGGACAAGAGACCCAGTACTTC. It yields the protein CATSDSGRGQETQYF.

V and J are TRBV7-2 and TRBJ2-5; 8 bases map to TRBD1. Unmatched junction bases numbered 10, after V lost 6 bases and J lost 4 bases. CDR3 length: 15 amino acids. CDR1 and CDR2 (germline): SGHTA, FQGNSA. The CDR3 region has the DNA TGTGCCAGCAGACGGACAGGGAGAGGGGGAGAGACCCAGTACTTC. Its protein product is CASRRTGRGGETQYF.

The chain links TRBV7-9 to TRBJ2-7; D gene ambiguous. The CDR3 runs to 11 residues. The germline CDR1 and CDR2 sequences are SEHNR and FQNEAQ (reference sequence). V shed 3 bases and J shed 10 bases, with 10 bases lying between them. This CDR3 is CASSFSQNQYF. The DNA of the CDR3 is TGTGCCAGCAGCTTTAGCCAAAACCAGTACTTC.

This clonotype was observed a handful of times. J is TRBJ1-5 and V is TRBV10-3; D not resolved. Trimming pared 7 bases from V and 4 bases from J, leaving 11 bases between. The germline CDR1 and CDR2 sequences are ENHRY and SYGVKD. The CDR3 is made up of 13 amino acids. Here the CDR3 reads CAIKSDGNQPQHF. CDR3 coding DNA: TGTGCCATCAAAAGTGATGGGAATCAGCCCCAGCATTTT.

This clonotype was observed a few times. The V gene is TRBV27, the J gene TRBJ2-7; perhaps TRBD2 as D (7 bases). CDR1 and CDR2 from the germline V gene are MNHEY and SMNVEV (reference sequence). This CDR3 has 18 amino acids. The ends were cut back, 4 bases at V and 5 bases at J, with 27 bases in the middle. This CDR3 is CASSYRGAEAEMENEQYF. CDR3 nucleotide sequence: TGTGCCAGCAGTTACCGGGGGGCGGAGGCGGAGATGGAAAACGAGCAGTACTTC.

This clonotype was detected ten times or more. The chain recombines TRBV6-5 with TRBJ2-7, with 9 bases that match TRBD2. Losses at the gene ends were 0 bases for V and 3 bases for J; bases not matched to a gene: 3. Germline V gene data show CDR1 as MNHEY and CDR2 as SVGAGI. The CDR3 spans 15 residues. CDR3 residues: CASSYSRLAVYEQYF. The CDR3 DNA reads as TGTGCCAGCAGTTACTCTAGACTAGCGGTCTACGAGCAGTACTTC.

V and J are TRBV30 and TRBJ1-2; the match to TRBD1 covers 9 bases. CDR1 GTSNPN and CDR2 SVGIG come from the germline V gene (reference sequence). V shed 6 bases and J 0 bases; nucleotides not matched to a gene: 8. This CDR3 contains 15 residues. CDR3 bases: TGTGCCTGCCGGACAGGGGCAGTAGCTAACTATGGCTACACCTTC. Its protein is CACRTGAVANYGYTF.

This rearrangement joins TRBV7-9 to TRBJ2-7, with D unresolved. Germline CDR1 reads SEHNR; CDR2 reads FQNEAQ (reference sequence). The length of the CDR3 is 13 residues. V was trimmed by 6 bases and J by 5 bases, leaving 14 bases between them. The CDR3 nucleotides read TGTGCCAGCAGTCCCCTCGACGGACACGAGCAGTACTTC. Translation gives CASSPLDGHEQYF.

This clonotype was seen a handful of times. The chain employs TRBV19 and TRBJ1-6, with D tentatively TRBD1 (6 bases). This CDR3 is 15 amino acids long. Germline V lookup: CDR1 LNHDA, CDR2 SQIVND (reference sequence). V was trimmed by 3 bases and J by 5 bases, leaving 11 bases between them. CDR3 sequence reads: CASSMTGENNSPLHF. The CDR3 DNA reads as TGTGCCAGTAGTATGACAGGCGAGAATAATTCACCCCTCCACTTT.

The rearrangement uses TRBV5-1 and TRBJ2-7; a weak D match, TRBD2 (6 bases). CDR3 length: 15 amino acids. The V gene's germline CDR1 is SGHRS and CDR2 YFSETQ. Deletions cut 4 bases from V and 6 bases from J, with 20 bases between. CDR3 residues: CASSRGGEQRGEQYF. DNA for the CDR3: TGCGCCAGCAGCCGTGGAGGGGAACAGAGAGGCGAGCAGTACTTC.

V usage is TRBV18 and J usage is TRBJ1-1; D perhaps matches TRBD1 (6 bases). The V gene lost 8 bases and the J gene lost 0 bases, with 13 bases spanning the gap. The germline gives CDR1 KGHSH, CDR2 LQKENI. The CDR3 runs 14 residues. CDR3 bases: TGTGCCAGCCAACGGACAGACATGAACACTGAAGCTTTCTTT. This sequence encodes CASQRTDMNTEAFF.

The CDR3 loop reads CASSIGGQGNQPQHF. For the CDR3, the DNA is TGTGCCAGCAGCATAGGGGGGCAGGGCAATCAGCCCCAGCATTTT. The chain is built from TRBV7-2 and TRBJ1-5, with D possibly being TRBD1 (6 bases). Per germline, CDR1 SGHTA and CDR2 FQGNSA. The CDR3 spans 15 residues. The V end was cut by 5 bases, the J end by 2 bases, with 13 bases between.

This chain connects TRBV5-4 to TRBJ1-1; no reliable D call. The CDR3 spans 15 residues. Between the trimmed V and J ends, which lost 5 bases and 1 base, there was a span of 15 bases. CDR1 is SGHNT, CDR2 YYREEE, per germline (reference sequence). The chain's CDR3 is CASSPHPSGNTEAFF. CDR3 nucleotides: TGTGCCAGCAGTCCGCACCCCTCCGGGAACACTGAAGCTTTCTTT.

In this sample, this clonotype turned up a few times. CDR3 bases: TGTGCCAGCAGTTACAGGGACTTCAATTCACCCCTCCACTTT. As protein: CASSYRDFNSPLHF. The chain uses TRBV2 and TRBJ1-6, with a weak D call TRBD1 (6 bases). The CDR3 is 14 amino acids. Per the germline V gene, CDR1 is SNHLY and CDR2 is FYNNEI. Trimming removed 5 bases from V and 7 bases from J, with 12 bases in between.

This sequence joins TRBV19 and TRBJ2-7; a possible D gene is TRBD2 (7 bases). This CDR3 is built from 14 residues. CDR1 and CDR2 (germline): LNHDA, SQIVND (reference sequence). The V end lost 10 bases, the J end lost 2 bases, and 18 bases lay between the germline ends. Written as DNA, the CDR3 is TGTGCCACCCAGAGGGGGAGGGGACCCTACGAGCAGTACTTC. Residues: CATQRGRGPYEQYF.

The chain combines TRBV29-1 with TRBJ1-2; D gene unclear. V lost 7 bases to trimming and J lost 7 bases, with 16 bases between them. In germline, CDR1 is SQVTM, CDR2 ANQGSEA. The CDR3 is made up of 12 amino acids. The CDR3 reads CSAQGAAGGYTF. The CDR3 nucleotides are TGCAGCGCACAAGGCGCGGCTGGTGGCTACACCTTC.

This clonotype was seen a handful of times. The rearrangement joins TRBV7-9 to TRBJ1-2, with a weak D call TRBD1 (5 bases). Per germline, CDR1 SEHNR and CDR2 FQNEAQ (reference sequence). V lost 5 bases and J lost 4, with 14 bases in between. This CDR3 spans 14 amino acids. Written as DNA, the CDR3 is TGTGCCAGCAGCCCAACTTCAGGGAGCTATGGCTACACCTTC. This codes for CASSPTSGSYGYTF.

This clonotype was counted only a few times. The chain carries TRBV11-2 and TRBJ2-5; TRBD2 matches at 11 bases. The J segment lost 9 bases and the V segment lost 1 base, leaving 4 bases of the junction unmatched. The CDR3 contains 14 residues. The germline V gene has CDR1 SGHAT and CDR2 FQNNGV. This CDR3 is CASSLAASGRPQYF. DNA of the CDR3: TGTGCCAGCAGCTTAGCTGCTAGCGGGAGGCCCCAGTACTTC. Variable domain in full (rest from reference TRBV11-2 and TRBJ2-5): EAGVAQSPRYKIIEKRQSVAFWCNPISGHATLYWYQQILGQGPKLLIQFQNNGVVDDSQLPKDRFSAERLKGVDSTLKIQPAKLEDSAVYLCASSLAASGRPQYFGPGTRLLVL.

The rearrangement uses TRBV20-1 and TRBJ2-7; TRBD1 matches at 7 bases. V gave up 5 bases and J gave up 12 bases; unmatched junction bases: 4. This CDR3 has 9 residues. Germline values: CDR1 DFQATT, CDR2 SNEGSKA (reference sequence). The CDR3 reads CSAYRDRYF. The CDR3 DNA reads TGCAGTGCTTACCGGGACAGGTACTTC.

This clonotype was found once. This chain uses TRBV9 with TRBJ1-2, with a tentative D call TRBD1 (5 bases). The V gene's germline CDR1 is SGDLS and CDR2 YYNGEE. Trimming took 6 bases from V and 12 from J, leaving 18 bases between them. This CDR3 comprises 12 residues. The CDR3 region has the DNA TGTGCCAGCACCGCTACGGGGGTTGGGAACACCTTC. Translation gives CASTATGVGNTF.

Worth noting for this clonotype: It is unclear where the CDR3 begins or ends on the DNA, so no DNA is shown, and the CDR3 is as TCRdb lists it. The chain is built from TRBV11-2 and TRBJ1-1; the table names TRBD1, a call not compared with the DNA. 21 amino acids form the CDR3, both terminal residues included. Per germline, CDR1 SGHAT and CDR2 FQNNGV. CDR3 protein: CDSSFYICSAKARGVDTEAFF.

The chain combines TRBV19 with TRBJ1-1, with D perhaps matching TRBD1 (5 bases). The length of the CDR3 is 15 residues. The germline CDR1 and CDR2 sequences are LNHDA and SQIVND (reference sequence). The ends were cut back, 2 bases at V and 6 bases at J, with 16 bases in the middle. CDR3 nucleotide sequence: TGTGCCAGTAGTATAACTCACACAGGATTTGCTGAAGCTTTCTTT. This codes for CASSITHTGFAEAFF.

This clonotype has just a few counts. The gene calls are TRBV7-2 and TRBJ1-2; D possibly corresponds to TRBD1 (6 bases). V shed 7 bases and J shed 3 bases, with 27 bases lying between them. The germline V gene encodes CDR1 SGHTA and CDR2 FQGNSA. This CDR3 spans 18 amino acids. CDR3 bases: TGTGCCAGCAACAGCAGGTTGAGAGGGACATATGGACACTATGGCTACACCTTC. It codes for CASNSRLRGTYGHYGYTF.

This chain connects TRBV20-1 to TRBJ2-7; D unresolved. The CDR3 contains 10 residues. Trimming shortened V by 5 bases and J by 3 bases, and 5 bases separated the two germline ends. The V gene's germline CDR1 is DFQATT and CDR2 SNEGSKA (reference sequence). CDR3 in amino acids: CSARFYEQYF. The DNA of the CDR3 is TGCAGTGCTCGATTCTACGAGCAGTACTTC.

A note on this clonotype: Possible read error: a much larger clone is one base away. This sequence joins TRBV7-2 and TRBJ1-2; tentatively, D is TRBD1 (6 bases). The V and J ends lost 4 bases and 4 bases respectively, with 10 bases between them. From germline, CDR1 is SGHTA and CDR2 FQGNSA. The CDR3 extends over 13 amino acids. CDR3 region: CASSSGQCYGYTF. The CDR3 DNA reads TGTGCCAGCAGCTCCGGACAGTGCTATGGCTACACCTTC.

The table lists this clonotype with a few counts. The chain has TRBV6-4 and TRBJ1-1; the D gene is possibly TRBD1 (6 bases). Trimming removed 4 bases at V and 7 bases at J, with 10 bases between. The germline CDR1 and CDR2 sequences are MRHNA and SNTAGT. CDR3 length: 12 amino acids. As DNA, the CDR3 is TGTGCCAGCAGTGGGGGGCCCCATGAAGCTTTCTTT. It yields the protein CASSGGPHEAFF.

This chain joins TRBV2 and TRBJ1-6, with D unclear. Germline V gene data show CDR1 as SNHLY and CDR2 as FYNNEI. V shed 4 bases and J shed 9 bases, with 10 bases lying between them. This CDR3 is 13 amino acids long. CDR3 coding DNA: TGTGCCAGCAGTGGATGGGGATCTTCACCCCTCCACTTT. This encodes CASSGWGSSPLHF.

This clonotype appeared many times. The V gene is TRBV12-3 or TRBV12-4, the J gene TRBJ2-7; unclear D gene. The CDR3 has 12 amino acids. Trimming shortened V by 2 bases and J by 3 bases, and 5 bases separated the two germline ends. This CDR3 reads CASSLTVYEQYF. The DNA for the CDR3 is TGTGCCAGCAGTTTAACAGTCTACGAGCAGTACTTC.

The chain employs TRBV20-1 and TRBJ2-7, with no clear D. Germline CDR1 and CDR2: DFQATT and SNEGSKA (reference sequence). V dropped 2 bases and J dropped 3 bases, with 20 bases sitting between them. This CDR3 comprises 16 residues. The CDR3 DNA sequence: TGCAGTGCTAGACGAAGACGCCCGAAGGATGGCTACGAGCAGTACTTC. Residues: CSARRRRPKDGYEQYF.

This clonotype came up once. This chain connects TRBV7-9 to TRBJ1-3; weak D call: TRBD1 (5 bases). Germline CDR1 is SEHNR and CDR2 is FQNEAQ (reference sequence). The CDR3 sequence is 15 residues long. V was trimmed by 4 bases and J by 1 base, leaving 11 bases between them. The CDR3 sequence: CASSSDGGSGNTIYF. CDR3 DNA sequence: TGTGCCAGCAGCTCTGACGGGGGTTCTGGAAACACCATATATTTT.

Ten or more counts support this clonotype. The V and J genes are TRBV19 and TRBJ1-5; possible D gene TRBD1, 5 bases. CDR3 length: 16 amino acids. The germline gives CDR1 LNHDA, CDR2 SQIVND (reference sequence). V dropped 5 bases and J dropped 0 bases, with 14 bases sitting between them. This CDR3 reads CASSLRAGYSNQPQHF. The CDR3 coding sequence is TGTGCCAGTAGTTTAAGGGCAGGGTATAGCAATCAGCCCCAGCATTTT. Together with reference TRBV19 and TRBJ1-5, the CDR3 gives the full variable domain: DGGITQSPKYLFRKEGQNVTLSCEQNLNHDAMYWYRQDPGQGLRLIYYSQIVNDFQKGDIAEGYSVSREKKESFPLTVTSAQKNPTAFYLCASSLRAGYSNQPQHFGDGTRLSIL.